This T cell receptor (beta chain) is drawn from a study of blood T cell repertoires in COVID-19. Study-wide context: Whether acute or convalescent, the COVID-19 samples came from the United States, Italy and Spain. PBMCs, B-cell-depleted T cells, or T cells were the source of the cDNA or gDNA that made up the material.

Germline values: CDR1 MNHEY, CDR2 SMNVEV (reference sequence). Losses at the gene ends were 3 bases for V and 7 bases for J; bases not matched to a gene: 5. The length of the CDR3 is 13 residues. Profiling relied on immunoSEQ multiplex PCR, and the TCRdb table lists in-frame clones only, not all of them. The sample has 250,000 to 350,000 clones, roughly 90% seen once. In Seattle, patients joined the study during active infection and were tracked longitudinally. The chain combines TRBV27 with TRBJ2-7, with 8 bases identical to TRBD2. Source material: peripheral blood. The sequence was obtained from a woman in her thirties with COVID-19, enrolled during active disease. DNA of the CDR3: TGTGCCAGCAGTTTGCGGGGGGCGCGGGAGCAGTACTTC. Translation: CASSLRGAREQYF.